In its sample, the clone carrying this T cell receptor beta chain was seen many times. Its antigen is as yet unknown. This library used roughly 400 ng RNA and molecular barcoded adaptors spanning alpha/delta and beta/gamma chains. A single record per CDR3 protein comes from TCRdb applying MiXCR to the reads. The sample holds 50,000 or so distinct CDR3 sequences, approximately 19% seen once. The sample belongs to a study of read filtering for tumor transcriptome and immune sequencing. General study points: Compared with RNA-seq, IR-seq gave much higher clonotype depth and reliability. Without single-read clonotypes, shared clonotype proportions correlated more between IR-seq and RNA-seq. About 80% of IR-seq clonotypes had one read, totaling approximately 3.3% of reads; RNA-seq: around 77% and 45%.

This CDR3 is built from 15 residues. The germline V and J ends were trimmed by 4 bases and 3 bases, with 14 bases remaining between them. Germline values: CDR1 MDHEN, CDR2 SYDVKM. Sampling of bone marrow took place during active disease in every patient. Sample: a population of CD138-negative cells sorted from bone marrow. The V gene is TRBV28, the J gene TRBJ2-3; D is undetermined. This TCR came from a donor at least 40 years old with multiple myeloma. The CDR3 DNA is TGTGCCAGCAGTTCCCCGCCGGAGATTACAGATACGCAGTATTTT. Encoded protein: CASSSPPEITDTQYF.